The present T cell receptor beta chain was sequenced within a study of shared clonotypes between healthy human individuals (dated by TCRdb to 2020 to 2022). Some background on the complete study: A couple of women and a few men aged 18 to 49 years were included in the cohort. For each donor, CD4 naive and CD4 memory were each given three plates, CD8 naive was given two plates, and CD8 memory was given one plate. To estimate repertoire size and how much clonotypes are shared between individuals, the study performed deep sequencing of blood TCR repertoires from a few healthy adults. Different laboratories and diverse techniques were used to prepare libraries and sequence TCR repertoires, to increase sequencing depth and limit assay-specific biases. Per donor, leukapheresis produced somewhere between about 0.9 and 9 billion PBMCs. The investigation overall reported the following: Pairwise subsampling indicated that sequencing depth was expected to affect the degree of clonotype sharing among donors. The genetic and exposure-history diversity represented was limited by the small number of donors. Higher generation probabilities were observed for clonotypes shared by all four sorted-subset donors than for non-shared clonotypes. Estimated clonotype richness was generally larger for naive than for memory subsets. Across a handful of donors, around 5.4% of naive CD4, approximately 4% of naive CD8, 2.3% of memory CD4, and 0.4% of memory CD8 clonotypes were shared. Sampling was restricted to blood, and TCR repertoires in tissues likely differ from the TCR repertoires found in blood. Rarefaction of sorted-subset datasets indicated incomplete sequencing despite the large sequencing depth.

A note on this clone: What this receptor recognizes is not known. The input lacks base qualities; no much larger clone sits a single base away.

The donors were healthy, HIV-negative adults with no recently reported acute infections or vaccinations. Only Caucasian adults living in Nashville, Tennessee, USA were represented among the donors. CD4+ T cells were enriched by magnetic negative selection, after which naive cells were positively selected on CD45RA and the negative fraction was taken as the memory subset. Blood was collected by leukapheresis, and PBMCs were isolated by Ficoll-Histopaque density gradient centrifugation and then cryopreserved in liquid nitrogen vapor phase. Analytical flow cytometry was used to check the purity and quantity of every magnetically sorted T cell population. Genomic DNA was isolated from every sorted fraction and measured by UV absorbance on a Nanodrop 2000c. Using the deep immunoSEQ assay, TCR CDR3 regions were amplified from genomic DNA by multiplex PCR. For each cell subset, the extracted genomic DNA was distributed evenly across all wells of several immunoSEQ 96-well plates, and each plate served as one replicate. For sorted subsets, about 210 ng of genomic DNA, equivalent to 25,000 to 35,000 T cell genomes, went into each replicate PCR. Purified libraries were quantified with a Qubit 3.0 fluorometer, sized on a Bioanalyzer 2100, and re-quantified with the KAPA Library Quantification kit. Every immunoSEQ 96-well plate was sequenced on a separate single-read 150-cycle Illumina NextSeq 550 flow cell. Per the source publication's procedure: Because the immunoSEQ output included only junctional sequences and no quality scores, the filtering could not be the same as the filtering used for full-length reads. To assign V/J genes and CDR3, sequences were annotated against IMGT germline references using PyIR, a Python wrapper for IgBLAST v1.9. Any read was removed if the V/J assignment was weak (E-value above 1e-6), the CDR3 was missing, or the read contained stop codons, out-of-frame junctions, or ambiguous translated residues. V3J clonotypes were defined as sequences sharing an identical inferred V gene, J gene, and CDR3 amino acid sequence. To compute the percentage overlap between repertoires, the number of shared unique clonotypes was divided by the size of the smaller repertoire. Three approaches were used to assess repertoire richness: RTK rarefaction, the Chao1 estimator, and Recon v2.1 estimates of unobserved clonotypes. For all TCRbeta clonotypes obtained by the gDNA method from a handful of donors, generation probabilities were computed with OLGA. In TCRdb, the immuneACCESS table is reduced to in-frame sequences with V and J assigned. These tables do not hold every clone; where another copy was compared, an unresolved V gene accounts for under half, and the others remain unexplained. The V and J calls and clone size come from that table; D and trimming were worked out from the DNA. Across this sample there are about a million clones, with around 77% seen only once. The leading ten clones occupy roughly 0.83% of the sample.

Trimmed from V: 6 bases; trimmed from J: 4 bases; junction bases lacking a gene match: 8. The germline V gene supplies CDR1 MDHEN and CDR2 SYDVKM. Taken from cysteine to phenylalanine, the CDR3 has 15 residues. Of all the DNA, just the CDR3 is kept, 45 bases in frame from base 1. The sample taken for sequencing was memory CD4+ T cells from PBMCs. This sample's cell subset or site label indicates: CD45RA-negative fraction. Recombination joined TRBV28 with TRBJ2-7; 11 central bases correspond to TRBD2. This clonotype was obtained from a man younger than 30 in good health. Some clones in this sample may be carry-over from other donors' samples. The DNA reads TGTGCCAGCAGCCCGCCGGGACTAGCGGATTACGAGCAGTACTTC. It specifies CASSPPGLADYEQYF.